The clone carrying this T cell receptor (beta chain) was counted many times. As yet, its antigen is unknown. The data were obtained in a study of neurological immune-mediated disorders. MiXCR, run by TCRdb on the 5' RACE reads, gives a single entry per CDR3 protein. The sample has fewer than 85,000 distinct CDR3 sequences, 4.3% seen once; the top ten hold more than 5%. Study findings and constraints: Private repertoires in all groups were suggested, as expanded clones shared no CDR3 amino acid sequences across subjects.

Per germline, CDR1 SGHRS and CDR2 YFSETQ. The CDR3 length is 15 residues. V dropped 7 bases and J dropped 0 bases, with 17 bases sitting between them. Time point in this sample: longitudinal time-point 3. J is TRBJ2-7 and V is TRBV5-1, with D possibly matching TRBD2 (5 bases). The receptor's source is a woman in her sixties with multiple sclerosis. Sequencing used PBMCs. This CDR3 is CASRIFTSPSYEQYF. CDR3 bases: TGCGCCAGCCGGATATTTACTAGTCCCTCCTACGAGCAGTACTTC.